Here is one TCR beta chain with its context. Its target antigen remains unknown. No qualities accompany the bases; no much larger clone lies one base away. The sample originates from a study of T cell repertoires in cytomegalovirus infection (dated by TCRdb to the late 2010s). In the study overall: Alongside well-studied HLA-B-restricted epitopes, the peptide stimulations were aimed at recently identified HLA-C-restricted CMV epitopes, whose presentation resists viral immunomodulation. Donor HLA type was relevant to the analysis, because carriage of CMV infection together with the matching HLA type was indicated by public TCR beta signatures. Overall study outcomes, separate from this receptor: In the ex vivo response, HLA-C-restricted CMV-specific TCR beta clonotypes were dominant, and in two of eight donors the single most frequent clonotype came from this HLA-C-restricted group. In both this cohort and an independent 352-donor cohort, the cumulative frequency of public TCR beta family members distinguished carriers of CMV infection plus the relevant HLA type.

V and J are truncated by 0 bases and 7 bases respectively, leaving an intervening sequence of 15 bases. Via the germline V gene, CDR1 is MNHEY and CDR2 SVGEGT. The CDR3 sequence holds 15 residues, the cysteine and phenylalanine included. The DNA shown is the 45-base CDR3, in frame from base 1. Sequencing relied on an Illumina HiSeq 1500. The public reads were run again by TCRdb, first through fastp at Q25 and then through MiXCR, and only productive beta chains were kept. Every distinct CDR3 protein forms one entry, paired with its most common genes and DNA. The sample table contains 830,000 or so distinct CDR3 sequences; only one count was recorded for about 33% of them. The leading ten clones occupy around 12% of the sample. In the paper's terms, the treatment or condition label means: in vitro stimulation with specific CMV peptide epitopes to enrich CMV-specific T cells.

The chain couples TRBV6-2 or TRBV6-3 to TRBJ1-1; a confident D gene designation cannot be given. This sequence originates from a human donor in good health (CMV status not recorded). Some clones in this sample may be carry-over from other donors' samples. The sample was cultured CD8+ T cells from PBMCs, taken from culture after CMV antigen stimulation. The DNA sequence is TGTGCCAGCAGTTACTCGTTAAAAAGTGGGATTGAAGCTTTCTTT. Its product reads: CASSYSLKSGIEAFF.